These 11 T cell receptor beta chains share one sample of origin, sequenced in a study of shared clonotypes between healthy human individuals. The repertoire was sequenced with immunoSEQ multiplex PCR; TCRdb's copy has only in-frame clones and lacks some. Among some 510,000 clones listed, 79% were seen once. Sequencing input: PBMCs. The receptors were gathered from a woman between 40 and 55 years old in good health. Some clones in this sample may be carry-over from other donors' samples.

The chain is built from TRBV11-3 and TRBJ2-7; 8 bases are a match to TRBD1. The CDR3 consists of 12 residues. CDR1 is SGHNT and CDR2 is YENEEA in the germline V gene. The trim removed 6 bases at V and 5 bases at J, leaving 3 bases unmatched. CDR3 residues: CASSPGGHEQYF. In DNA, the CDR3 is TGTGCCAGCAGTCCAGGGGGCCACGAGCAGTACTTC.

The V and J genes are TRBV5-5 and TRBJ1-4; TRBD1 is a possible D gene (6 bases). The CDR3 has 16 residues. Trimming pared 0 bases from V and 2 bases from J, leaving 11 bases between. Germline lookup yields CDR1 SGHKS and CDR2 YYEKEE (reference sequence). CDR3 in amino acids: CASSLVVGQTNEKLFF. The CDR3 nucleotides read TGTGCCAGCAGCTTGGTGGTCGGACAGACTAATGAAAAACTGTTTTTT.

The V gene is TRBV5-4, the J gene TRBJ2-4; TRBD2 matches at 11 bases. The CDR3 runs to 13 residues. CDR1 is SGHNT, CDR2 YYREEE, per germline (reference sequence). V shed 8 bases and J 5 bases; nucleotides not matched to a gene: 3. The chain's CDR3 is CASKGLAENIQYF. The CDR3 DNA reads as TGTGCCAGTAAGGGACTAGCGGAAAACATTCAGTACTTC.

The chain has TRBV20-1 and TRBJ2-2; no reliable D call. The CDR3 contains 11 residues. Trimming took off 3 bases at V and 7 bases at J, with 6 bases between the two ends. In germline, CDR1 is DFQATT, CDR2 SNEGSKA (reference sequence). CDR3 nucleotides: TGCAGTGCTAGGGAGTACGGGGAGCTGTTTTTT. This encodes CSAREYGELFF.

This sequence joins TRBV10-3 and TRBJ2-2; 9 bases agree with TRBD2. CDR1 is ENHRY, CDR2 SYGVKD, per germline. The V segment lost 6 bases and the J segment 5 bases; nucleotides outside the gene matches: 10. This CDR3 has 16 amino acids. CDR3 in amino acids: CAIRRIAGVGTGELFF. Written as DNA, the CDR3 is TGTGCCATCAGAAGAATAGCGGGAGTTGGTACCGGGGAGCTGTTTTTT.

This clone turned up a few times. The chain links TRBV5-1 to TRBJ2-6, with TRBD1 identical over 7 bases. This CDR3 has 15 residues. Germline CDR1 is SGHRS and CDR2 is YFSETQ. After removal of 5 bases from V and 2 bases from J, the junction contained 4 bases not matched to a gene. CDR3 DNA: TGCGCCAGCAGGCCGACAGGGACTGGGGCCAACGTCCTGACTTTC. Its translation: CASRPTGTGANVLTF.

The chain recombines TRBV29-1 with TRBJ1-1, with no clear D. Germline V gene sequence: CDR1 SQVTM, CDR2 ANQGSEA. The CDR3 length is 16 residues. The V end was cut by 6 bases, the J end by 6 bases, with 26 bases between. CDR3 loop: CSVVSVRRGGGAEAFF. DNA of the CDR3: TGCAGCGTAGTCTCGGTCCGCCGGGGTGGCGGTGCTGAAGCTTTCTTT.

V gene TRBV4-1 combines with J gene TRBJ2-1; D is possibly TRBD2 (5 bases). V was trimmed by 4 bases and J by 2 bases, leaving 12 bases between them. The CDR3 totals 15 residues. Germline V gives CDR1 MGHRA, CDR2 YSYEKL. CDR3 sequence (DNA): TGCGCCAGCAGCCCACTGGACTCTGCCTACAATGAGCAGTTCTTC. The encoded protein is CASSPLDSAYNEQFF.

The chain joins TRBV6-5 to TRBJ2-5; D may be TRBD1 (5 bases). Germline CDR1 and CDR2: MNHEY and SVGAGI. The CDR3 totals 15 residues. V lost 1 base to trimming and J lost 3 bases, with 12 bases between them. CDR3 sequence reads: CASSYLQGSKETQYF. Here the CDR3 DNA reads TGTGCCAGCAGTTACTTGCAGGGTTCGAAAGAGACCCAGTACTTC.

This sequence joins TRBV29-1 and TRBJ2-7, with TRBD2 as a possible D gene (7 bases). The CDR3 loop spans 13 amino acids. V was trimmed by 7 bases and J by 0 bases, leaving 13 bases between them. Germline lookup yields CDR1 SQVTM and CDR2 ANQGSEA. CDR3 sequence reads: CSAEGGGSYEQYF. Written as DNA, the CDR3 is TGCAGCGCCGAGGGGGGGGGCTCCTACGAGCAGTACTTC.

Points on this clone: The same CDR3 also results from other DNA sequences found in this sample. This chain connects TRBV5-1 to TRBJ2-7, with 9 bases matching TRBD2. Germline V CDR1 and CDR2: SGHRS, YFSETQ. J was trimmed by 0 bases and V by 0 bases; bases with no gene match: 4. The CDR3 runs to 16 residues. The CDR3 DNA reads TGCGCCAGCAGCTTGGGCCCAGCGGGAGGCTCCTACGAGCAGTACTTC. This gives the protein CASSLGPAGGSYEQYF.